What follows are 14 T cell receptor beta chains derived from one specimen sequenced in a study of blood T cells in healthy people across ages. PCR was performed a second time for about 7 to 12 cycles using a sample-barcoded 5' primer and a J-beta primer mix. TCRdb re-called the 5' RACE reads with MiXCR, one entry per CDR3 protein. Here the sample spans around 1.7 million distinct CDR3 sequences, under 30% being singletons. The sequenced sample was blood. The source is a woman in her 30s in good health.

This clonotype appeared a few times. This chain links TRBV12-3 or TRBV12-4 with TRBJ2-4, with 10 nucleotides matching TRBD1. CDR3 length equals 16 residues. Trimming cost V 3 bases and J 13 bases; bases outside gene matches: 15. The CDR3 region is CASSFLRDRGHREQYF. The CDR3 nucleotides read TGTGCCAGCAGTTTTCTCCGGGACAGGGGACATCGTGAGCAGTACTTC.

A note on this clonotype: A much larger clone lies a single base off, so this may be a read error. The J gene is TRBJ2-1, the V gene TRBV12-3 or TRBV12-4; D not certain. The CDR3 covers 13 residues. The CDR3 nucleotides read TGTGCCTGCAGTCCGACGGGCCGAAATGAGCAGTTCTTC. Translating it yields CACSPTGRNEQFF.

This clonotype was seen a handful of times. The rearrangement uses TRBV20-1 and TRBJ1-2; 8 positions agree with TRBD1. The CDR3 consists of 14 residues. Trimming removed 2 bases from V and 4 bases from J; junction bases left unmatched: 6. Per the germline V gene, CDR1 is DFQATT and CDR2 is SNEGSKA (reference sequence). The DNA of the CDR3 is TGCAGTGCTAGACTTAACAGGGGGGGCTATGGCTACACCTTC. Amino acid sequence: CSARLNRGGYGYTF.

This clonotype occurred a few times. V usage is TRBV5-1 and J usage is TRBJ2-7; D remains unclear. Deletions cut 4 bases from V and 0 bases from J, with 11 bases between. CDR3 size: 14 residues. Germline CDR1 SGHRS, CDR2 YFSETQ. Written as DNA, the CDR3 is TGCGCCAGCAGCCAGGCGGTTAGCTCCTACGAGCAGTACTTC. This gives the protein CASSQAVSSYEQYF.

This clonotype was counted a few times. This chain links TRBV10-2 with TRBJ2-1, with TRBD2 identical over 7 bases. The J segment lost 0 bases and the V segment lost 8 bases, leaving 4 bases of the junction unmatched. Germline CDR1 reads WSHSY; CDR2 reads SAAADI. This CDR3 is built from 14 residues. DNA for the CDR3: TGCGCCAGCCACGAGCGGGGCTCCTACAATGAGCAGTTCTTC. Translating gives CASHERGSYNEQFF.

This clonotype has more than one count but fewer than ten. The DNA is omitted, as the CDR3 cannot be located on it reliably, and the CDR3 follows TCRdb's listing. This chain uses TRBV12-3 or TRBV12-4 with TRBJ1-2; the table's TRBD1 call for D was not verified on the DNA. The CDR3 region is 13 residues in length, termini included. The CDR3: CASSFGPGNGYTF.

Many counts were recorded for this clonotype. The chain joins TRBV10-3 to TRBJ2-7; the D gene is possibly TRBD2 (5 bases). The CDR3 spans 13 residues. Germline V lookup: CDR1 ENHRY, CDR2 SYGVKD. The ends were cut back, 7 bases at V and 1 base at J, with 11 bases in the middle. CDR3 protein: CAIKPRGSYEQYF. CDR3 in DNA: TGTGCCATCAAACCCCGGGGTTCCTACGAGCAGTACTTC.

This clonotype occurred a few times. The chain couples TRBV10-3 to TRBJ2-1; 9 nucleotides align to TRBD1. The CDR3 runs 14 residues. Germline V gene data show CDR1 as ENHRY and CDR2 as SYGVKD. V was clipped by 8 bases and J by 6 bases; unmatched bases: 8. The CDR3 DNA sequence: TGTGCCATCGGGCCGGGGACAGGGACCAATGAGCAGTTCTTC. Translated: CAIGPGTGTNEQFF.

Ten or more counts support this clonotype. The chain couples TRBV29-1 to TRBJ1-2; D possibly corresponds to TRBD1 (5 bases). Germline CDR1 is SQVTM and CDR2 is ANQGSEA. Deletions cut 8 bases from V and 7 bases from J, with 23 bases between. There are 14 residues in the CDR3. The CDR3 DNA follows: TGCAGCACGTTAAGTGGGGGAAAAGATACTGGCTACACCTTC. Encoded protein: CSTLSGGKDTGYTF.

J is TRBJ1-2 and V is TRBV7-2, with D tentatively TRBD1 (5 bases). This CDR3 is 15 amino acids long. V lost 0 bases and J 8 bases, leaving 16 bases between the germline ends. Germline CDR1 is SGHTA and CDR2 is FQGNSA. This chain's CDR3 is CASSLALEQGRGYTF. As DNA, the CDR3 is TGTGCCAGCAGCTTAGCATTAGAGCAGGGTCGGGGCTACACCTTC.

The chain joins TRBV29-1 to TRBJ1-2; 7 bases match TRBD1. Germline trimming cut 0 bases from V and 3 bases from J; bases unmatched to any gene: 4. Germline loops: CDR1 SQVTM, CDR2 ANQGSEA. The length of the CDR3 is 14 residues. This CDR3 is CSVEEGTAYYGYTF. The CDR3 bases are TGCAGCGTTGAAGAAGGGACAGCCTACTATGGCTACACCTTC.

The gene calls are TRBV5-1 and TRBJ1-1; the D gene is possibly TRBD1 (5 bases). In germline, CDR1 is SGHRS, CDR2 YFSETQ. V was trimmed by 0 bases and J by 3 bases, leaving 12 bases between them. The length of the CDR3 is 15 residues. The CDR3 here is CASSLASGAHTEAFF. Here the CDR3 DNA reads TGCGCCAGCAGCTTGGCTTCTGGGGCCCACACTGAAGCTTTCTTT.

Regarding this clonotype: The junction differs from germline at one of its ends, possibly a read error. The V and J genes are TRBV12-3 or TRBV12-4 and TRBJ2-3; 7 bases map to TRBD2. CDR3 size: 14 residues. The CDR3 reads CASHCGGRPDMQYF. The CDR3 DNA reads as TGTGCCAGCCATTGTGGCGGGAGACCAGATATGCAGTATTTT.

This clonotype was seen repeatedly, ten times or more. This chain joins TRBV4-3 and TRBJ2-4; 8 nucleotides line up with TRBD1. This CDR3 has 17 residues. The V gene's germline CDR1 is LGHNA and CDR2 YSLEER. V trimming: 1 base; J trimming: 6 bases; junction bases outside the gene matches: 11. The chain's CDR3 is CASSQANRGSLGNIQYF. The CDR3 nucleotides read TGCGCCAGCAGCCAAGCCAACAGGGGGAGTCTCGGAAACATTCAGTACTTC.